This T cell receptor (beta chain) was identified in a study of shared clonotypes between healthy human individuals (dated by TCRdb to about 2020). With respect to the entire study: The cohort included a few men and a couple of women between 18 and 49 years of age. Blood TCR repertoires of a handful of healthy adults were deeply sequenced to estimate repertoire size and the extent of clonotype sharing between individuals. To increase sequencing depth and limit assay-specific biases, different laboratories used diverse techniques to prepare libraries and sequence TCR repertoires. Leukapheresis yielded between about 0.94 and 8.9 billion PBMCs per donor. For each donor, CD4 naive and CD4 memory were each run on three plates, CD8 naive on two plates, and CD8 memory on one plate.

Using the deep immunoSEQ assay, TCR CDR3 regions were amplified from genomic DNA by multiplex PCR. For each cell subset, the extracted genomic DNA was distributed evenly across all wells of several immunoSEQ 96-well plates, and each plate served as one replicate. For sorted subsets, about 210 ng of genomic DNA, equivalent to tens of thousands of T cell genomes, went into each replicate PCR. Purified libraries were measured with a Qubit 3.0 fluorometer, size-checked on a Bioanalyzer 2100, and measured again with the KAPA Library Quantification kit. A separate single-read 150-cycle Illumina NextSeq 550 flow cell was used to sequence each immunoSEQ 96-well plate. Per the original workflow: Because the immunoSEQ output included only junctional sequences and no quality scores, the filtering could not be the same as the filtering used for full-length reads. Sequences were annotated with PyIR, a Python wrapper for IgBLAST v1.9, using IMGT germline references to assign V/J genes and CDR3. Any read was removed if the V/J assignment was weak (E-value above 1e-6), the CDR3 was missing, or the read contained stop codons, out-of-frame junctions, or ambiguous translated residues. V3J clonotypes were defined by identical inferred V gene, J gene, and CDR3 amino acid sequence. The percentage overlap between two repertoires was calculated by dividing the number of shared unique clonotypes by the size of the smaller repertoire. Three approaches were used to assess repertoire richness: RTK rarefaction, the Chao1 estimator, and Recon v2.1 estimates of unobserved clonotypes. For all TCRbeta clonotypes obtained by the gDNA method from a handful of donors, generation probabilities were computed with OLGA. This is the immuneACCESS table as TCRdb keeps it, with only in-frame sequences that have V and J called. A part of the clones is gone; compared with another copy, unresolved V genes explain less than half, and the rest is unexplained. D and trimming were read from the DNA, whereas the V and J calls and clone size are those reported in that table. The sample data list around 1.9 million clones, and around 93% of these were observed just once. Of the sample, about 1.7% is held by the ten largest clones.

Summary of the overall study and its limitations: Because the study included a small number of donors, the genetic and exposure-history diversity represented was limited. Sampling was restricted to blood, and TCR repertoires in tissue are likely to differ from TCR repertoires in blood. Pairwise subsampling led to the expectation that sequencing depth would affect the degree of clonotype sharing among donors. Naive subsets generally had larger estimated clonotype richness than memory subsets. Higher generation probabilities were observed for clonotypes shared by all four sorted-subset donors than for non-shared clonotypes. Sharing across a few donors was observed for approximately 5% of naive CD4, less than 4% of naive CD8, around 2.5% of memory CD4, and roughly 0.4% of memory CD8 clonotypes. Even with the large sequencing depth, rarefaction of the sorted-subset datasets indicated that sequencing was incomplete.

The germline V gene provides CDR1 SGHTA and CDR2 FQGNSA. The V end loses 0 bases and the J end loses 0 bases, and a stretch of 10 bases separates them. From its cysteine to its phenylalanine, the CDR3 spans 16 amino acids. Only the CDR3 portion is preserved as DNA: 48 bases, with reading frame beginning at the first base. Concerning this clone itself: No cognate antigen has been identified for it. Base qualities are not provided; no much larger clone lies one nucleotide away.

CD8 naive samples were CD45RO-negative cells positively selected for CCR7, giving a CD45RA+CCR7+ population that excluded TemRA cells. The donors were healthy, HIV-negative adults who had no recently reported acute infections or vaccinations. Every donor was a Caucasian adult residing in Nashville, Tennessee, USA. Blood was collected by leukapheresis, and PBMCs were isolated by Ficoll-Histopaque density gradient centrifugation and then cryopreserved in liquid nitrogen vapor phase. Purity and quantity of every magnetically sorted T cell population were checked by analytical flow cytometry. Each sorted fraction had its genomic DNA isolated and then quantified by UV absorbance on a Nanodrop 2000c.

This TCR came from a man aged 18 to 29 in good health. Some clones in this sample may be carry-over from other donors' samples. This receptor chain uses TRBV7-2 and TRBJ2-3; the D segment cannot be called with confidence. The sequencing sample was made of naive CD8+ T cells from PBMCs. The meaning of the sample's cell subset or site label: CD45RA+CCR7+. The CDR3: CASSLASRPSTDTQYF. The DNA sequence is given as TGTGCCAGCAGCTTAGCCTCAAGGCCTAGCACAGATACGCAGTATTTT. Full variable domain (CDR3 extended with the reference TRBV7-2 and TRBJ2-3 proteins): GAGVSQSPSNKVTEKGKDVELRCDPISGHTALYWYRQSLGQGLEFLIYFQGNSAPDKSGLPSDRFSAERTGGSVSTLTIQRTQQEDSAVYLCASSLASRPSTDTQYFGPGTRLTVL.